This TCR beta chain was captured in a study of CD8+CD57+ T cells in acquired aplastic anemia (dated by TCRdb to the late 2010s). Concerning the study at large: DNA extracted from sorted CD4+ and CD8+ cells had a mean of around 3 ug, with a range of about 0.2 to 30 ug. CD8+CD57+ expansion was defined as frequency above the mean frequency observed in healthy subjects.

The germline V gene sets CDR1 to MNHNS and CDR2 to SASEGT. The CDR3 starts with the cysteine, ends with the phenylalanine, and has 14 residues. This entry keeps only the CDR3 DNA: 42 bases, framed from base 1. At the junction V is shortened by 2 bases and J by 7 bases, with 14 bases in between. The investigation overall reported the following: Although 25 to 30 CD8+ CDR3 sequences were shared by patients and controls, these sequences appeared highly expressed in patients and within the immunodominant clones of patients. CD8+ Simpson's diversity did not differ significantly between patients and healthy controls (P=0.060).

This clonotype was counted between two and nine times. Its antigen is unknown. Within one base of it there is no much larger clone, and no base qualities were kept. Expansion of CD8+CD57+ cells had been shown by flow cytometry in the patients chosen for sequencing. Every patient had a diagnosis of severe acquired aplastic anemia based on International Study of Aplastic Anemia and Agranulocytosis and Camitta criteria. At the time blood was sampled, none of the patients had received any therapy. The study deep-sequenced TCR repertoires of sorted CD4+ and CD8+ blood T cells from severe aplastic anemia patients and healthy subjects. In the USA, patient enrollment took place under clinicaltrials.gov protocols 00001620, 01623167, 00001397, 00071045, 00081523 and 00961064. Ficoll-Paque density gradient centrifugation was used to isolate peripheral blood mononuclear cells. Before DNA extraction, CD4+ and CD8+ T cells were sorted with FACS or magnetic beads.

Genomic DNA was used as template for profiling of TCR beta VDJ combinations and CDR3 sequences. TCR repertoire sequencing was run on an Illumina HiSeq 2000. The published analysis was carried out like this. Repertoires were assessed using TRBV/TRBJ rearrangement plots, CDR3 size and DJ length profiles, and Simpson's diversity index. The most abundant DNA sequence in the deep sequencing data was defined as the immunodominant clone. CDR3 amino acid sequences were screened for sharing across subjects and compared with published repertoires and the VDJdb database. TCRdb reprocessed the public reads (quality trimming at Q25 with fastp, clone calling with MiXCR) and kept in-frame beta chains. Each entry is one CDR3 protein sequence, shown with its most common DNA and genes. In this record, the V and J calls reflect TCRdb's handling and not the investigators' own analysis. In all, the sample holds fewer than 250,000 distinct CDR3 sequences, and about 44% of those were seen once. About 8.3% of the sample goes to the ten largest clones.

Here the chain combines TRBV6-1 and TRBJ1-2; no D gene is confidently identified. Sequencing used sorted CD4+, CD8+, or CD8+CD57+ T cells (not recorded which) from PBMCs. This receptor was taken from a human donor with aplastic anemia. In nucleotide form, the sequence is TGTGCCAGCAGTGAACGGGGTACTGGAGCTGGCTACACCTTC. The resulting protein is CASSERGTGAGYTF.